The present T cell receptor (beta chain) was sequenced within a study of graft-versus-host responses after intestinal transplantation. In the study overall: Tacrolimus plus steroids were given to all recipients for roughly three years, preceded by anti-thymocyte globulin induction. Whole-study results and caveats: GvH clone levels peaked in circulation, and this peak was associated with early post-transplant HvG declines. Detected in recipient marrow were GvH clones, some of which were first observed in ileum or blood.

This clone was recorded once. Its target is unknown. The CDR3 spans 14 residues. The table came from immunoSEQ multiplex PCR; TCRdb's copy has only in-frame clones and leaves some out. The table shows more than 20,000 clones, with roughly 83% occurring only once. The clonotype comes from a human patient who received an intestinal transplant, so some T cells may come from the graft donor. The sequencing used PBMCs, collected approximately four weeks after intestinal transplant. J is TRBJ2-3 and V is TRBV21-1. TRBV21-1 is deemed a pseudogene. The CDR3 is CASSNLIRPDTQYF. The CDR3 DNA reads TGTGCCAGCAGCAATCTAATCCGGCCGGATACGCAGTATTTT.